The T cell receptor (beta chain) under discussion was sequenced for a study of blood T cell repertoires in COVID-19. From germline, CDR1 is SNHLY and CDR2 FYNNEI. Trimming removed 2 bases from V and 9 bases from J, with 17 bases in between. This CDR3 is 15 amino acids long. Assay: immunoSEQ multiplex PCR; the TCRdb copy retains only in-frame clones and omits some. The profile shows 30,000 to 35,000 clones, about nine tenths of them singletons. The chain employs TRBV2 and TRBJ1-5; D is perhaps TRBD1 (5 bases). The sequenced sample consisted of peripheral blood. The receptor comes from a man older than 75 with acute or convalescent COVID-19. The CDR3 bases are TGTGCCAGCAGTGAACAGGGCACTTCCTCGGGGCCCCAGCATTTT. Its translation is CASSEQGTSSGPQHF. Together with reference TRBV2 and TRBJ1-5, the CDR3 gives the full variable domain: EPEVTQTPSHQVTQMGQEVILRCVPISNHLYFYWYRQILGQKVEFLVSFYNNEISEKSEIFDDQFSVERPDGSNFTLKIRSTKLEDSAMYFCASSEQGTSSGPQHFGDGTRLSIL.